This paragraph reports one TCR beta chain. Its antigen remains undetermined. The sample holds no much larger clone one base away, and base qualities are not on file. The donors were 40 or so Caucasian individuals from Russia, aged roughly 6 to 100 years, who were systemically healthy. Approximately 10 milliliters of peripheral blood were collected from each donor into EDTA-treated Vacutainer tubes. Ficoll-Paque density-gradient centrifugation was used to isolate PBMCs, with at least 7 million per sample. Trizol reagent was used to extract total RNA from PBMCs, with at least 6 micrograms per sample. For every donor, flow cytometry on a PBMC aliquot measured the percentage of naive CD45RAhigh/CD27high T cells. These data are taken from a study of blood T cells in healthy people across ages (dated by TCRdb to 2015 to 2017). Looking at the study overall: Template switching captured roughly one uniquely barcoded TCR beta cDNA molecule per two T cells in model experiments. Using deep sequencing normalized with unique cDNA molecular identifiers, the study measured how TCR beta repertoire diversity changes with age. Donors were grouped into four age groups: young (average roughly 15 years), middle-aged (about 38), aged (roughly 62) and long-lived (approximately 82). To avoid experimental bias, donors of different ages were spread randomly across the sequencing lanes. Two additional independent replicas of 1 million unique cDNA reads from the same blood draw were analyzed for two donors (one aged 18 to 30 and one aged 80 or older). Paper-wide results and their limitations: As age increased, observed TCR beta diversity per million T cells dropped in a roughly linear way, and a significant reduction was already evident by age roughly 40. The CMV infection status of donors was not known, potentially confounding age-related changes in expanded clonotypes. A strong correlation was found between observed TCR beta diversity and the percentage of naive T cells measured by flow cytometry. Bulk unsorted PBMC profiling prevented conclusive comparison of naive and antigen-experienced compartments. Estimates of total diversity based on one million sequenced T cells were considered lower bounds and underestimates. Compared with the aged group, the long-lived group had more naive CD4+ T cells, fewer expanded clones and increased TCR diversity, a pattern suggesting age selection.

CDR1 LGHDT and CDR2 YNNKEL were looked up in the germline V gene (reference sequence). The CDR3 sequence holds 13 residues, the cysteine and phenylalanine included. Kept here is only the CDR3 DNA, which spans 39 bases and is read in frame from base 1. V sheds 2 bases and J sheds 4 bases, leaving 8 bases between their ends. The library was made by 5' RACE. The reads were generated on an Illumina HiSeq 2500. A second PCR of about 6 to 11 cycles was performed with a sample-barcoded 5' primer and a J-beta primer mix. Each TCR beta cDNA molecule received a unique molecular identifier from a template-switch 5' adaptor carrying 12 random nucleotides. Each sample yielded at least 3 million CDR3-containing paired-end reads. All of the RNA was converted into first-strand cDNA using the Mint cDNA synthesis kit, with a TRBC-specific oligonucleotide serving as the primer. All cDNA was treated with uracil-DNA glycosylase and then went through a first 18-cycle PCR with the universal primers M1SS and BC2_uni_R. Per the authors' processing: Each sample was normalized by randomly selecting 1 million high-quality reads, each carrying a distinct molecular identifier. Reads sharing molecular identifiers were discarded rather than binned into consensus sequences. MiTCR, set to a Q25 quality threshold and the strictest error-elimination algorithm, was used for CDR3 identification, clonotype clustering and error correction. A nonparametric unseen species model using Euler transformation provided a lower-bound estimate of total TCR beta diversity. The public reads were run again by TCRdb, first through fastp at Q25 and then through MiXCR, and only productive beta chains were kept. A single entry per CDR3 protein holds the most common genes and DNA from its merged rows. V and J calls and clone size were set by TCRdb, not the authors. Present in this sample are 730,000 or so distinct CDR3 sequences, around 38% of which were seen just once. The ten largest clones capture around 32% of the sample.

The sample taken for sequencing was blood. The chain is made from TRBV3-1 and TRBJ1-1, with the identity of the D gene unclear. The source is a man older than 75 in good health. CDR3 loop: CASSQLQATEAFF. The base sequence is TGTGCCAGCAGCCAACTCCAAGCCACTGAAGCTTTCTTT.